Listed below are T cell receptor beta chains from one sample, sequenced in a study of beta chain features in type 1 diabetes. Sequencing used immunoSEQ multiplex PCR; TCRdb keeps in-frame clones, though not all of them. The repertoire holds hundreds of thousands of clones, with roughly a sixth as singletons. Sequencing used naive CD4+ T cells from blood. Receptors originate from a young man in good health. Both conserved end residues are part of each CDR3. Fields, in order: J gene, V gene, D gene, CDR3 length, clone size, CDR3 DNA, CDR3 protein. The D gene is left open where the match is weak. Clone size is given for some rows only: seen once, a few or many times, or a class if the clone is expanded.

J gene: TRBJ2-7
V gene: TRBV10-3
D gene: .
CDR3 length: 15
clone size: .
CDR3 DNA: TGTGCCATCAACGAGCGGGGAGGGGGTGCCTACGAGCAGTACTTC
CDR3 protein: CAINERGGGAYEQYF

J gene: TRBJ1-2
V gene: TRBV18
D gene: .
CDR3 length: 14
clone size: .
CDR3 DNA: TGTGCCAGCTCACCAGATGGGGACTCTCGTCGCTACACCTTC
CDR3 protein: CASSPDGDSRRYTF

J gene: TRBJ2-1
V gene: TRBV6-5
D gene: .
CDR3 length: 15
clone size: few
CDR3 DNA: TGTGCCAGCAGGGCGAGGACCACCGTGGGGAATGAGCAGTTCTTC
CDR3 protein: CASRARTTVGNEQFF

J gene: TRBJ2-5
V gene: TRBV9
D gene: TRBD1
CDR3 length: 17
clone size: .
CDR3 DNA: TGTGCCAGCAGCGTAGGAACGAACAGGGGTTCCCAAGAGACCCAGTACTTC
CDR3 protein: CASSVGTNRGSQETQYF

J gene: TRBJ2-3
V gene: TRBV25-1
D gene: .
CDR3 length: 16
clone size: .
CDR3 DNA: TGTGCCAGCAGTGAAAGGCGGCAGGTCCGCACAGATACGCAGTATTTT
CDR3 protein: CASSERRQVRTDTQYF

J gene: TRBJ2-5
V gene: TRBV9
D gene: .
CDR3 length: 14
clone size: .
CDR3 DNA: TGTGCCAGCAGCGACGGCAGTGGGTCGGGGACCCAGTACTTC
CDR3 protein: CASSDGSGSGTQYF

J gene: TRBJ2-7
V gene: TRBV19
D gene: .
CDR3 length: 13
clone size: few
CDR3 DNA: TGTGCCAGTAGTACCCCACAGAACTACGAGCAGTACTTC
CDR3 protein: CASSTPQNYEQYF

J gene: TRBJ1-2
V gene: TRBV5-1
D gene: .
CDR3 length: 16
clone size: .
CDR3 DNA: TGCGCCAGCAGCTTTGGCTCGGGGGCCCCCTCAAGTGGCTACACCTTC
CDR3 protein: CASSFGSGAPSSGYTF

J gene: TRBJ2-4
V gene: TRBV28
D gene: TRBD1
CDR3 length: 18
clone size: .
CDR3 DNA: TGTGCCAGCAGTTTAGGGACAGGGGGAGACCTAGCCAAAAACATTCAGTACTTC
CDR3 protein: CASSLGTGGDLAKNIQYF

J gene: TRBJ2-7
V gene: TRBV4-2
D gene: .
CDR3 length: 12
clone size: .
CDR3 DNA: TGTGCCAGCAGCCAAGAACCCGTTGAGCAGTACTTC
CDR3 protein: CASSQEPVEQYF

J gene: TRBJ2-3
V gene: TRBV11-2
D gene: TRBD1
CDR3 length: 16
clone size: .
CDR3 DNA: TGTGCCAGCAGCTTAGTCCCCGGACAGGGGACAGATACGCAGTATTTT
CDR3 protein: CASSLVPGQGTDTQYF

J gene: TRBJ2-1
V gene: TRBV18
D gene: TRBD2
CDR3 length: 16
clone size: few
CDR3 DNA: TGTGCCAGCTCACCAATAGCACTAGCGGGCTACAATGAGCAGTTCTTC
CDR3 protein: CASSPIALAGYNEQFF

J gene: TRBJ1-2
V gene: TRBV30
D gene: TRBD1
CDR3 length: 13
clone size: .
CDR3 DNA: TGTGCCTGGACCTTCGGGACAGACTATGGCTACACCTTC
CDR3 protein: CAWTFGTDYGYTF

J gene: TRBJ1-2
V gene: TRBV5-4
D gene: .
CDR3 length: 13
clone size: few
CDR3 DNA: TGTGCCAGCAGCTTGAAAAGTGTCTATGGCTACACCTTC
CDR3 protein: CASSLKSVYGYTF

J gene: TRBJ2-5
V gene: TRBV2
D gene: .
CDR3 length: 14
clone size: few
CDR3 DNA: TGTGCCAGCAGTGCGACTAATAAGCAAGAGACCCAGTACTTC
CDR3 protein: CASSATNKQETQYF

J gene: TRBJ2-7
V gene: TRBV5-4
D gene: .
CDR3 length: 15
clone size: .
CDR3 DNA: TGTGCCAGCAGCTTGGAGGCGGGCGTGGGGAAGGAGCAGTACTTC
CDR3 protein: CASSLEAGVGKEQYF

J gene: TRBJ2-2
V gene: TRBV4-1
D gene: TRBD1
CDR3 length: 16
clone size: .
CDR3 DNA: TGCGCCAGCAGCCATTTCGGGACAGTGAACACCGGGGAGCTGTTTTTT
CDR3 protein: CASSHFGTVNTGELFF

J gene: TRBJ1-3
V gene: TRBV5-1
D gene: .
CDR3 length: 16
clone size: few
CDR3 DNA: TGCGCCAGCAGCTTGGACTCCGTCAGCTCTGGAAACACCATATATTTT
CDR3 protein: CASSLDSVSSGNTIYF

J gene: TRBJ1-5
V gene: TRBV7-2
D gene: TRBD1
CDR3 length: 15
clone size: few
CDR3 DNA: TGTGCCAGCAGCACTACCGGGACAGTCAATCAGCCCCAGCATTTT
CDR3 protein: CASSTTGTVNQPQHF

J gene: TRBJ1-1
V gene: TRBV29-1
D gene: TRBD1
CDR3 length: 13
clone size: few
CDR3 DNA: TGCAGCGTCCGGGACAGGGGGAACACTGAAGCTTTCTTT
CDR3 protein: CSVRDRGNTEAFF

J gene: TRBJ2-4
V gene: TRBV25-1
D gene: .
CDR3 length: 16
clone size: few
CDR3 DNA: TGTGCCAGCCAAGGTTCGAGTCATCTAGCCAAAAACATTCAGTACTTC
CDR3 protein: CASQGSSHLAKNIQYF

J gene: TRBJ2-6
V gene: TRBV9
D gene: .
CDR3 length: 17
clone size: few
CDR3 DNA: TGTGCCAGCAGCGCCCATGTTGGGGGCTCTGGGGCCAACGTCCTGACTTTC
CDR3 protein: CASSAHVGGSGANVLTF

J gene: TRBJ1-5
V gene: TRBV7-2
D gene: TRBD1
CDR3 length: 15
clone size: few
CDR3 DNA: TGTGCCAGCAGCTTAGAGACAGGGGGGAATCAGCCCCAGCATTTT
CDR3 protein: CASSLETGGNQPQHF

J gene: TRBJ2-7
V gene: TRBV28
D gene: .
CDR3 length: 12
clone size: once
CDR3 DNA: TGTGCCAGCAGTTTGGTCAGGGACGAGCAGTACTTC
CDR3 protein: CASSLVRDEQYF

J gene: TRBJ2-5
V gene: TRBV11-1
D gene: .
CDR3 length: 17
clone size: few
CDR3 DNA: TGTGCCAGCAGCGTAGGGGGTAGGTCGTCAGCCCAAGAGACCCAGTACTTC
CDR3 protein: CASSVGGRSSAQETQYF

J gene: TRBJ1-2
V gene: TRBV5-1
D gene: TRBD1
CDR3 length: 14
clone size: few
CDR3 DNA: TGCGCCAGCAGCTTGGGGACAGGGATTTATGGCTACACCTTC
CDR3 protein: CASSLGTGIYGYTF

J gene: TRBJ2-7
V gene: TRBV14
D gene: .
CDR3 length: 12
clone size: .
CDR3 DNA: TGTGCCAGCAGCCCCAGACCCAGCGAGCAGTACTTC
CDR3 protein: CASSPRPSEQYF

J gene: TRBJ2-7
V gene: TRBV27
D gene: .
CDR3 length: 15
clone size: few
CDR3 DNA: TGTGCCAGCAGTTACGGGGCAGTGAGCTCCTACGAGCAGTACTTC
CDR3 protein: CASSYGAVSSYEQYF

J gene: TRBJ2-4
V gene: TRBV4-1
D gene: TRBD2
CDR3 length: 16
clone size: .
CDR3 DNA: TGCGCCAGCAGAGAAGGTCGGGGGGGCAGCAAAAACATTCAGTACTTC
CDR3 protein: CASREGRGGSKNIQYF

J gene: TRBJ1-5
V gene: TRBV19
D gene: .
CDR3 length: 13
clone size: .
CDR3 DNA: TGTGCCAGTAGTCCGACAGCATATCAGCCCCAGCATTTT
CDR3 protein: CASSPTAYQPQHF

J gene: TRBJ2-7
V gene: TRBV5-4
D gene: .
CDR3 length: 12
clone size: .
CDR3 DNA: TGTGCCAGCAGCCTTCAGGGATACGAGCAGTACTTC
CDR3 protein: CASSLQGYEQYF

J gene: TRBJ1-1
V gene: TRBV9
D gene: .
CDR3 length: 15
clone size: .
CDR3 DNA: TGTGCCAGCAGCGTAGAACCAGTTCAGGCACAAGAAGCTTTCTTT
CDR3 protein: CASSVEPVQAQEAFF

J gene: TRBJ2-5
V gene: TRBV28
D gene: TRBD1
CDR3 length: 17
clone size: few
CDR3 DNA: TGTGCCAGCAGTTTTGCCTGGACAGGAAGCCTGGGGGAGACCCAGTACTTC
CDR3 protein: CASSFAWTGSLGETQYF

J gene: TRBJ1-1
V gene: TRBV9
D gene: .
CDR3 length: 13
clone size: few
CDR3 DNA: TGTGCCAGCAGCGCCCGGACGCAGACTGAAGCTTTCTTT
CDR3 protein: CASSARTQTEAFF

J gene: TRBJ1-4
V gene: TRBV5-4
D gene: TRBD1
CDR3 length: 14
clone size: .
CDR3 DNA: TGTGCCAGCAGCTTGAACAGGGGTAATGAAAAACTGTTTTTT
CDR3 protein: CASSLNRGNEKLFF

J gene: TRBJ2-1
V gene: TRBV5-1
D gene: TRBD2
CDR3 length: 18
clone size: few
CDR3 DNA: TGCGCCAGCAGCTTGGCCTGGGGTCGGGAGGACACCTACAATGAGCAGTTCTTC
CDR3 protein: CASSLAWGREDTYNEQFF